The sequence of this T cell receptor (beta chain) was determined in a study of blood T cell repertoires in COVID-19. Across the study: Samples of COVID-19 (acute and convalescent) were obtained from the United States, Italy and Spain. Sources were T cells, B-cell-depleted T cells, or PBMCs; the material itself was cDNA or gDNA.

The CDR3 is 12 residues long. V was clipped by 5 bases and J by 6 bases, with 10 bases between them. In the source study's methods: Nucleated cell number was recorded as an estimate derived from reference gene primer amplification. Repertoires were generated with immunoSEQ multiplex PCR, while TCRdb's copy carries only in-frame clones and drops some. V and J calls and clone size are given by that table; D and trimming were obtained from the DNA. Of a few hundred thousand clones listed, approximately 82% are singletons. The chain employs TRBV12-3 or TRBV12-4 and TRBJ1-1, with D possibly TRBD1 on 6 matching bases. This sequence was found in a young woman with acute or convalescent COVID-19. Sequencing was carried out using peripheral blood. Here the CDR3 reads CASSRTVPEAFF. In nucleotides, the CDR3 is TGTGCCAGCAGTCGGACAGTACCTGAAGCTTTCTTT.